The rows below give T cell receptor beta chains drawn from one sample of a study of CXCR3-negative and CXCR3-positive naive CD8 T cells. TCRdb derives one entry per CDR3 protein from the 5' RACE reads, leaving out DNA. This listing includes roughly 65,000 distinct CDR3 sequences. Sequencing was carried out using naive CXCR3+ CD8+ T cells from blood. The receptors stem from a human donor in good health. Some clones in this sample may be carry-over from other donors' samples. CDR3s include the opening cysteine and the closing phenylalanine or tryptophan. Each record gives: CDR3 protein, J gene, V gene.

CDR3aa: CASTMGGYTDTQYF
j_gene: TRBJ2-3
v_gene: TRBV27

CDR3aa: CASSEYQGAEEQYF
j_gene: TRBJ2-7
v_gene: TRBV6-1

CDR3aa: CASSSGISGNQPQHF
j_gene: TRBJ1-5
v_gene: TRBV12-3/TRBV12-4

CDR3aa: CAISEAGQGAIGSYEQYF
j_gene: TRBJ2-7
v_gene: TRBV10-3

CDR3aa: CASSIGELDGELFF
j_gene: TRBJ2-2
v_gene: TRBV19

CDR3aa: CASSETSGRIGETQYF
j_gene: TRBJ2-5
v_gene: TRBV6-2/TRBV6-3

CDR3aa: CASSKVMSTPNTGELFF
j_gene: TRBJ2-2
v_gene: TRBV21-1

CDR3aa: CASSRGNTEAFF
j_gene: TRBJ1-1
v_gene: TRBV27

CDR3aa: CAWSNWGTQPQHF
j_gene: TRBJ1-5
v_gene: TRBV30

CDR3aa: CASSFATGAEETQYF
j_gene: TRBJ2-5
v_gene: TRBV7-9

CDR3aa: CASSGRDRLTMGYTF
j_gene: TRBJ1-2
v_gene: TRBV21-1

CDR3aa: CASSAGEDTEAFF
j_gene: TRBJ1-1
v_gene: TRBV27

CDR3aa: CAWSPGLNTEAFF
j_gene: TRBJ1-1
v_gene: TRBV30

CDR3aa: CSARDSGTGEQPQHF
j_gene: TRBJ1-5
v_gene: TRBV20-1

CDR3aa: CASSQEGTSGGPFLGGPDTQYF
j_gene: TRBJ2-3
v_gene: TRBV4-3

CDR3aa: CASSYRGPHYEQYF
j_gene: TRBJ2-7
v_gene: TRBV7-9

CDR3aa: CSVESAGGPNGELFF
j_gene: TRBJ2-2
v_gene: TRBV29-1

CDR3aa: CASIGGGQADVIQYF
j_gene: TRBJ2-4
v_gene: TRBV2

CDR3aa: CSVVAGGEETRYF
j_gene: TRBJ2-5
v_gene: TRBV29-1

CDR3aa: CASSLRGTGGAFYGYTF
j_gene: TRBJ1-2
v_gene: TRBV28

CDR3aa: CASSPGDWTADPNEQFF
j_gene: TRBJ2-1
v_gene: TRBV23-1

CDR3aa: CASSSPGWQAMNYGQFF
j_gene: TRBJ2-1
v_gene: TRBV11-2

CDR3aa: CASSLPDRDYFWDTQYF
j_gene: TRBJ2-3
v_gene: TRBV11-2

CDR3aa: CASSHRVQETQYF
j_gene: TRBJ2-5
v_gene: TRBV11-3

CDR3aa: CASSQDRDFPGLAGPGETQYF
j_gene: TRBJ2-5
v_gene: TRBV4-3

CDR3aa: CASSYSSGRSSYNEQFF
j_gene: TRBJ2-1
v_gene: TRBV6-5

CDR3aa: CSGLGTGDGYTF
j_gene: TRBJ1-2
v_gene: TRBV29-1

CDR3aa: CASSFVLLTSGARTHNEQFF
j_gene: TRBJ2-1
v_gene: TRBV7-6

CDR3aa: CASSLEGGPGWPEGYEQYF
j_gene: TRBJ2-7
v_gene: TRBV5-1

CDR3aa: CASRTYPDTQYF
j_gene: TRBJ2-3
v_gene: TRBV6-2/TRBV6-3

CDR3aa: CASSLSTVGLYEQYF
j_gene: TRBJ2-7
v_gene: TRBV27

CDR3aa: CAWSVLSGPYEQYF
j_gene: TRBJ2-7
v_gene: TRBV30

CDR3aa: CASSFLGQGWETQYF
j_gene: TRBJ2-5
v_gene: TRBV28

CDR3aa: CAISPGGKGYTF
j_gene: TRBJ1-2
v_gene: TRBV10-3

CDR3aa: CASSVTKSNTGELFF
j_gene: TRBJ2-2
v_gene: TRBV9

CDR3aa: CASSQRDSSAYEQYF
j_gene: TRBJ2-7
v_gene: TRBV4-3

CDR3aa: CASSLRGPPETQYF
j_gene: TRBJ2-5
v_gene: TRBV7-6

CDR3aa: CASSEIAGTYNEQFF
j_gene: TRBJ2-1
v_gene: TRBV6-4

CDR3aa: CASSLWDRAGYEQYF
j_gene: TRBJ2-7
v_gene: TRBV12-3/TRBV12-4

CDR3aa: CASSPLVGAPTETQYF
j_gene: TRBJ2-5
v_gene: TRBV18

CDR3aa: CASSTRDSGRDEQFF
j_gene: TRBJ2-1
v_gene: TRBV14

CDR3aa: CASSYARALQSDTQYF
j_gene: TRBJ2-3
v_gene: TRBV6-6

CDR3aa: CASSSLGTAGADTQYF
j_gene: TRBJ2-3
v_gene: TRBV9

CDR3aa: CSVYAQGGSYEQYF
j_gene: TRBJ2-7
v_gene: TRBV29-1

CDR3aa: CASSLGIGPGSRNQPQHF
j_gene: TRBJ1-5
v_gene: TRBV7-8

CDR3aa: CASSQVRPGERRGETQYF
j_gene: TRBJ2-5
v_gene: TRBV14

CDR3aa: CASSLGLRQYNEKLFF
j_gene: TRBJ1-4
v_gene: TRBV7-9

CDR3aa: CASSLADTNYGYTF
j_gene: TRBJ1-2
v_gene: TRBV7-2

CDR3aa: CSARAPVEAGVETQYF
j_gene: TRBJ2-5
v_gene: TRBV20-1

CDR3aa: CASSPLQGNDLTNEQFF
j_gene: TRBJ2-1
v_gene: TRBV4-2

CDR3aa: CASINRPYNEQFF
j_gene: TRBJ2-1
v_gene: TRBV28

CDR3aa: CASSLVKNTEAFF
j_gene: TRBJ1-1
v_gene: TRBV28

CDR3aa: CASSLGGTGVEQYF
j_gene: TRBJ2-7
v_gene: TRBV7-9

CDR3aa: CASLGGAGETQYF
j_gene: TRBJ2-5
v_gene: TRBV27

CDR3aa: CASGRGYTQYF
j_gene: TRBJ2-3
v_gene: TRBV6-2/TRBV6-3

CDR3aa: CASSAWPDRSGANVLTF
j_gene: TRBJ2-6
v_gene: TRBV5-1

CDR3aa: CSVEGAANTGELFF
j_gene: TRBJ2-2
v_gene: TRBV29-1